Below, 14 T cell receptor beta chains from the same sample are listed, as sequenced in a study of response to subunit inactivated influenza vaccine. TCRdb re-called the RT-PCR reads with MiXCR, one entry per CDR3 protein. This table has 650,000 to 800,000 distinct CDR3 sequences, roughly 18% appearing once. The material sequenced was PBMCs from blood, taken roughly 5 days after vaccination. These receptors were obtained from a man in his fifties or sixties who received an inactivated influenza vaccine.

CDR3 in DNA: TGTGCCAGCAGTGGAACACAGGGGATCAGCCTCCACTTT. Residues: CASSGTQGISLHF. V and J are TRBV6-1 and TRBJ1-6; 7 bases align to TRBD1. There are 13 residues in the CDR3. Trimming removed 4 bases from V and 15 bases from J; junction bases left unmatched: 9. Germline CDR1 MNHNS, CDR2 SASEGT.

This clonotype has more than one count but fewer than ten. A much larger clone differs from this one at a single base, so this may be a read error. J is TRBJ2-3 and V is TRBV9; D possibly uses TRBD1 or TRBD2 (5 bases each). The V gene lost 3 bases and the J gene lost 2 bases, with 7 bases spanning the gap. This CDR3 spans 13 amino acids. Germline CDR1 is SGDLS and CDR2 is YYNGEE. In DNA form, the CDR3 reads TGTGCCAGCAGCGGAGGGACCACAGATACGCAGTATTTT. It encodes CASSGGTTDTQYF. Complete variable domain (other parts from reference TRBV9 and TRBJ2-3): DSGVTQTPKHLITATGQRVTLRCSPRSGDLSVYWYQQSLDQGLQFLIQYYNGEERAKGNILERFSAQQFPDLHSELNLSSLELGDSALYFCASSGGTTDTQYFGPGTRLTVL.

CDR3 protein: CSASLSGGTEAFF. The CDR3 DNA reads TGCAGTGCTAGTTTGTCCGGGGGTACTGAAGCTTTCTTT. This chain uses TRBV20-1 with TRBJ1-1; D might be TRBD1 (5 bases). Looked up from germline, CDR1 is DFQATT and CDR2 is SNEGSKA (reference sequence). V dropped 3 bases and J dropped 5 bases, with 13 bases sitting between them. The CDR3 extends over 13 amino acids.

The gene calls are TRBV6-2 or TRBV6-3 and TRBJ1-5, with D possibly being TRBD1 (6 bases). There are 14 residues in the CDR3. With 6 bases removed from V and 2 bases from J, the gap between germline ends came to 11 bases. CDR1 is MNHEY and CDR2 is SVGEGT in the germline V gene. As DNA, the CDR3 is TGTGCCAGCAGGGGGGCGGTACGCAATCAGCCCCAGCATTTT. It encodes CASRGAVRNQPQHF.

CDR3 in amino acids: CASSWGSEYPYEQYF. The CDR3 DNA sequence: TGTGCCAGCAGCTGGGGGAGTGAGTACCCCTACGAGCAGTACTTC. The gene calls are TRBV7-2 and TRBJ2-7; possibly TRBD1 or TRBD2 for D (5 bases each). CDR3 length: 15 amino acids. The germline CDR1 and CDR2 sequences are SGHTA and FQGNSA. Between the trimmed V and J ends, which lost 4 bases and 2 bases, there was a span of 15 bases.

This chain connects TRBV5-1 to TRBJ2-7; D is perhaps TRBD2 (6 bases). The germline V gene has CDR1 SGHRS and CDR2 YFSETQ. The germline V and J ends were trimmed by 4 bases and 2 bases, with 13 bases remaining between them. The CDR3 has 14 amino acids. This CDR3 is CASSEREFTYEQYF. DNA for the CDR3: TGCGCCAGCAGCGAACGGGAGTTTACCTACGAGCAGTACTTC.

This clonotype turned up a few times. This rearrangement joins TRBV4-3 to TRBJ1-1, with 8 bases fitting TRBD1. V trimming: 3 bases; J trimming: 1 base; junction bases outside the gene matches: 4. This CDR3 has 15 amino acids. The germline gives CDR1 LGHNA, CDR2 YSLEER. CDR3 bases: TGCGCCAGCAGCCATTCGGACAGGGAGAACACTGAAGCTTTCTTT. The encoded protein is CASSHSDRENTEAFF.

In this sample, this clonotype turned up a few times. DNA for the CDR3: TGCGCCAGCAGCTTGTCCACTAGCGGGAGAGGAGAAGATACGCAGTATTTT. Protein: CASSLSTSGRGEDTQYF. The chain employs TRBV5-1 and TRBJ2-3, with TRBD2 matching over 11 bases. Unmatched junction bases numbered 9, after V lost 1 base and J lost 5 bases. This CDR3 spans 17 amino acids. The germline V gene encodes CDR1 SGHRS and CDR2 YFSETQ.

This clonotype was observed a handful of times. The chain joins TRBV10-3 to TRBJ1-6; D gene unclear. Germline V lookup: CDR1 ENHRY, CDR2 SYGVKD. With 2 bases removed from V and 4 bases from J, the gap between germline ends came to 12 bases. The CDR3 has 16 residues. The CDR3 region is CAISEQLSAYNSPLHF. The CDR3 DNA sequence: TGTGCCATCAGTGAGCAACTCAGCGCTTATAATTCACCCCTCCACTTT.

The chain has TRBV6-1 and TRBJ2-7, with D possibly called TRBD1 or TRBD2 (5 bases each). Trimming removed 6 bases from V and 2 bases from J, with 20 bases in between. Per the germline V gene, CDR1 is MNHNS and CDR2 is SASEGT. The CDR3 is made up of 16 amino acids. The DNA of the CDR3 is TGTGCCAGCAGCCCCCCAGGGCAGGGACGTACCTACGAGCAGTACTTC. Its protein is CASSPPGQGRTYEQYF.

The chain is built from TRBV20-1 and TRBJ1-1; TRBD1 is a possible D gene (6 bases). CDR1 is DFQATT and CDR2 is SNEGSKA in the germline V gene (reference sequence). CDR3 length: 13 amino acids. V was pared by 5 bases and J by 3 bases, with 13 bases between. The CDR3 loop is CSALQGLDTEAFF. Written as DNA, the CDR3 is TGCAGTGCTCTACAGGGACTTGACACTGAAGCTTTCTTT.

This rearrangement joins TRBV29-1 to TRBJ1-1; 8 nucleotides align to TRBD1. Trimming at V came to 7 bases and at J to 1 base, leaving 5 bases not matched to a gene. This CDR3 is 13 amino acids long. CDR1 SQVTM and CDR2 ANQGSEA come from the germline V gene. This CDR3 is CSARTGPNTEAFF. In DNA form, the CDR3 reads TGCAGCGCCCGGACAGGGCCGAACACTGAAGCTTTCTTT.

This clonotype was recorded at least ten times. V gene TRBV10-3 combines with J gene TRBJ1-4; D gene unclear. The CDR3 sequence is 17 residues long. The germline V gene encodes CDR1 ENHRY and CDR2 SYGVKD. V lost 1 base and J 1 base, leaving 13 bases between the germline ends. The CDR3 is CAISEFRGRGTNEKLFF. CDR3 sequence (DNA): TGTGCCATCAGTGAGTTCAGAGGACGGGGAACTAATGAAAAACTGTTTTTT.

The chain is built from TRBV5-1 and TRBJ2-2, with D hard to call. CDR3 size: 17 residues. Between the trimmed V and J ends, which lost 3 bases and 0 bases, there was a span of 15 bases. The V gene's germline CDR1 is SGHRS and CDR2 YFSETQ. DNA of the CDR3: TGCGCCAGCAGCTCAACCGGATTTTTAACGAACACCGGGGAGCTGTTTTTT. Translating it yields CASSSTGFLTNTGELFF. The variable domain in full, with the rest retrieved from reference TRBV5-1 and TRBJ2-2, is KAGVTQTPRYLIKTRGQQVTLSCSPISGHRSVSWYQQTPGQGLQFLFEYFSETQRNKGNFPGRFSGRQFSNSRSEMNVSTLELGDSALYLCASSSTGFLTNTGELFFGEGSRLTVL.